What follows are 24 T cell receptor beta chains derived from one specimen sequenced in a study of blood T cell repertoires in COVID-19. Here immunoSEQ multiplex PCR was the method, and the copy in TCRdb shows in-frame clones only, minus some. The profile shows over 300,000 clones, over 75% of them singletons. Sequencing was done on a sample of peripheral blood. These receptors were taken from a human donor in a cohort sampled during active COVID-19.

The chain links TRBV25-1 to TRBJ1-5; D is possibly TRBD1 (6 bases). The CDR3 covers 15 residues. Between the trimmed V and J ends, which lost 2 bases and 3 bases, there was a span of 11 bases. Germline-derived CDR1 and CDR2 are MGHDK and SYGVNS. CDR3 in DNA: TGTGCCAGCAGTGAAAGACAGGAGAACAATCAGCCCCAGCATTTT. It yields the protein CASSERQENNQPQHF.

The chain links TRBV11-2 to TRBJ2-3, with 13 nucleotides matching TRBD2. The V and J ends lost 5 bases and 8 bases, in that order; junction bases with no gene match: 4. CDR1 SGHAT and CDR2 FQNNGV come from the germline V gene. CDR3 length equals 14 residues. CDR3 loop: CASSDTSGGVTQYF. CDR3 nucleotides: TGTGCCAGCAGCGACACTAGCGGGGGGGTTACGCAGTATTTT.

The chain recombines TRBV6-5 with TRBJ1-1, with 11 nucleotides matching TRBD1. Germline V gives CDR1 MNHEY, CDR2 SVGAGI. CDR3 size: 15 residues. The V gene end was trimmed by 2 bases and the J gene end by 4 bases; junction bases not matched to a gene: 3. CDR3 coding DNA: TGTGCCAGCAGTTACCGGGACAGGGGGTTCACTGAAGCTTTCTTT. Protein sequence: CASSYRDRGFTEAFF.

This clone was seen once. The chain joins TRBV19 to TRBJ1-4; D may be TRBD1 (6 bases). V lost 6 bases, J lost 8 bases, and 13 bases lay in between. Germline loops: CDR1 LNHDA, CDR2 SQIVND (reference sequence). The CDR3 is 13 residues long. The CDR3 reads CASSQGLGEKLFF. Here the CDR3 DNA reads TGTGCCAGTAGCCAGGGGTTGGGGGAAAAACTGTTTTTT.

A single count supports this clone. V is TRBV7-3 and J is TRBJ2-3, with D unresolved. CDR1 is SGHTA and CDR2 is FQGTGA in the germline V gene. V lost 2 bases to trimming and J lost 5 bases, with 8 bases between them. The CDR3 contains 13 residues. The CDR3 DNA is TGTGCCAGCAGCTTAGTCAGATTAGATACGCAGTATTTT. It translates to CASSLVRLDTQYF.

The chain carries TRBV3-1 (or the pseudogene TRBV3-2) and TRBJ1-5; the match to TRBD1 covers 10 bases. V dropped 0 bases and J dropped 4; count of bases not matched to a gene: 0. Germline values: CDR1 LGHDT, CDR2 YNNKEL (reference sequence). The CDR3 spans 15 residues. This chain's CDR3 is CASSQEGQGNQPQHF. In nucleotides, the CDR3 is TGTGCCAGCAGCCAAGAGGGACAGGGGAATCAGCCCCAGCATTTT.

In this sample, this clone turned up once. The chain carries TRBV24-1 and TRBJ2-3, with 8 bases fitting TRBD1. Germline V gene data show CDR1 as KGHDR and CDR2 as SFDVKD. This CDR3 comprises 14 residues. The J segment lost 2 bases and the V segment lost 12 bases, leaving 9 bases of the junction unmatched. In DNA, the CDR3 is TGTGCCGCACAGACAGGGGCGTCCACAGATACGCAGTATTTT. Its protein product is CAAQTGASTDTQYF.

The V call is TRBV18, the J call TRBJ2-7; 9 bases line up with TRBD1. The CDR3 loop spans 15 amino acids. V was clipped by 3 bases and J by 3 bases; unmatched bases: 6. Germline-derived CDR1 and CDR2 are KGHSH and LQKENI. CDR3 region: CASSPGTGYGYEQYF. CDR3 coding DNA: TGTGCCAGCTCACCCGGGACAGGGTACGGCTACGAGCAGTACTTC.

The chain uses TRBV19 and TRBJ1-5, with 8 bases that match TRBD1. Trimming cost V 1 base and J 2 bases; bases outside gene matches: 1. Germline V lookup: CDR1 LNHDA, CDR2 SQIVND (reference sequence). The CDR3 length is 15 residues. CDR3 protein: CASSIATGGNQPQHF. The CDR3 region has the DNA TGTGCCAGTAGTATAGCGACAGGGGGCAATCAGCCCCAGCATTTT.

This chain's CDR3 is CASSSSGTSGQNEQFF. The CDR3 DNA is TGTGCCAGCAGTTCATCCGGGACTAGTGGACAGAATGAGCAGTTCTTC. The rearrangement uses TRBV27 and TRBJ2-1, with 8 bases fitting TRBD2. V shed 4 bases, J shed 7 bases, and the junction held 12 bases outside the gene matches. This CDR3 has 16 amino acids. Germline CDR1 and CDR2: MNHEY and SMNVEV (reference sequence).

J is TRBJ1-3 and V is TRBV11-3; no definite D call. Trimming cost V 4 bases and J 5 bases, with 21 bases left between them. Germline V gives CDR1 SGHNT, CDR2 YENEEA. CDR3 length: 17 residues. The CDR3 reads CASSSLLAARVRNTIYF. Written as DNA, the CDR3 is TGTGCCAGCAGCTCCCTCCTCGCCGCGCGGGTGCGAAACACCATATATTTT.

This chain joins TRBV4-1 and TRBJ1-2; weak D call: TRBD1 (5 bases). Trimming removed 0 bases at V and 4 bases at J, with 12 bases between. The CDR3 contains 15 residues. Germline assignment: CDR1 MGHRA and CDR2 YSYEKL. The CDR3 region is CASSQERQGFYGYTF. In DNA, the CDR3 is TGCGCCAGCAGCCAAGAACGGCAGGGTTTCTATGGCTACACCTTC.

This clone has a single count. DNA of the CDR3: TGTGCCAGCAGCCTAGGACAGGCCCTCCACTTT. Its protein product is CASSLGQALHF. The V gene is TRBV7-9, the J gene TRBJ1-6; 7 nucleotides agree with TRBD1. The CDR3 contains 11 residues. V dropped 5 bases and J dropped 14; count of bases not matched to a gene: 3. CDR1 is SEHNR, CDR2 FQNEAQ, per germline (reference sequence).

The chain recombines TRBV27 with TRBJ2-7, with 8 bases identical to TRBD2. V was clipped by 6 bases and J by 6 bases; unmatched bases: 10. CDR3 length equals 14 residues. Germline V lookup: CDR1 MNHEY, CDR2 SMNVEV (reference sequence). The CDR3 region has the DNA TGTGCCAGCAGCCCGGGGGGGGTCCCTTCCGAGCAGTACTTC. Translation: CASSPGGVPSEQYF.

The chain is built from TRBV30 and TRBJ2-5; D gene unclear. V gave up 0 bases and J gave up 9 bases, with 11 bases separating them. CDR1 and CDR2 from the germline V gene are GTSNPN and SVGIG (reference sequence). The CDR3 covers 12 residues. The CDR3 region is CAWSVLARAQYF. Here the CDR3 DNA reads TGTGCCTGGAGTGTACTGGCTCGGGCCCAGTACTTC.

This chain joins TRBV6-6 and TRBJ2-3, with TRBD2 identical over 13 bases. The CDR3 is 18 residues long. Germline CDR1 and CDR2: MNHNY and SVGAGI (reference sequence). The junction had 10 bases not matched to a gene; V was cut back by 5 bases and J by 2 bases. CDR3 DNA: TGTGCCAGCAGTCGCGTAAGGACTAGCGGGGGTAACACAGATACGCAGTATTTT. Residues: CASSRVRTSGGNTDTQYF.

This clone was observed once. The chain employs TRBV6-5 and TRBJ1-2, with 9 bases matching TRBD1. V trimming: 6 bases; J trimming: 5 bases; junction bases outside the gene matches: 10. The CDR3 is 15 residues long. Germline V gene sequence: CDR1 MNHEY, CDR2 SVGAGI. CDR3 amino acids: CASRARTGVRYGYTF. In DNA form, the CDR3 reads TGTGCCAGCAGGGCGAGGACAGGGGTGCGGTATGGCTACACCTTC.

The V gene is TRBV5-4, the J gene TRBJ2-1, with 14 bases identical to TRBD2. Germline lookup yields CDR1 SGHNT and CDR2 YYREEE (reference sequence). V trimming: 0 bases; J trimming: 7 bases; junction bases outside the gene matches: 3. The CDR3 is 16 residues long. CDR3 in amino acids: CASSLGTSGGRNEQFF. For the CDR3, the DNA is TGTGCCAGCAGCTTGGGGACTAGCGGGGGGAGGAATGAGCAGTTCTTC.

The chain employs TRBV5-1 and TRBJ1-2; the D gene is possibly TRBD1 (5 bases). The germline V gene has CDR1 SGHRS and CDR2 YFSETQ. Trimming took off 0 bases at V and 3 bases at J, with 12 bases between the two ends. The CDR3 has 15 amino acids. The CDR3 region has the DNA TGCGCCAGCAGCTTGGATTGGGGCATAGACTATGGCTACACCTTC. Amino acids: CASSLDWGIDYGYTF.

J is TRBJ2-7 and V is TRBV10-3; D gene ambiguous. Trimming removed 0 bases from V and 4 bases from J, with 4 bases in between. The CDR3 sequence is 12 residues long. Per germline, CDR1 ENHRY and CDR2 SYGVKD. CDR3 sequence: CAISESPYEQYF. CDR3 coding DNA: TGTGCCATCAGTGAGTCTCCTTACGAGCAGTACTTC.

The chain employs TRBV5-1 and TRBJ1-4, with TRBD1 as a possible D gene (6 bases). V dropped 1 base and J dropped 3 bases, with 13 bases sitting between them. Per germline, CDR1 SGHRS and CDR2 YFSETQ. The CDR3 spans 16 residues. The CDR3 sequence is CASSLTGQGANEKLFF. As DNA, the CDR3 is TGCGCCAGCAGCTTGACAGGGCAAGGGGCTAATGAAAAACTGTTTTTT.

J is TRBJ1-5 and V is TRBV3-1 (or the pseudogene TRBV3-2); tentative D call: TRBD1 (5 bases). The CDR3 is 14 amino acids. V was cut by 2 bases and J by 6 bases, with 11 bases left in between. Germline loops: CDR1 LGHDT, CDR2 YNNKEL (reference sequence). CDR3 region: CASSQRRDFQPQHF. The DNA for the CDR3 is TGTGCCAGCAGCCAACGAAGGGACTTTCAGCCCCAGCATTTT.

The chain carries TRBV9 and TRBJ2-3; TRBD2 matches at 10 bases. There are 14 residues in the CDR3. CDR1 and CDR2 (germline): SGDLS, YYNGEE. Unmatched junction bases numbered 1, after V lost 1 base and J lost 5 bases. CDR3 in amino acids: CASSVLAGEDTQYF. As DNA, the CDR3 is TGTGCCAGCAGCGTACTAGCGGGGGAAGATACGCAGTATTTT.

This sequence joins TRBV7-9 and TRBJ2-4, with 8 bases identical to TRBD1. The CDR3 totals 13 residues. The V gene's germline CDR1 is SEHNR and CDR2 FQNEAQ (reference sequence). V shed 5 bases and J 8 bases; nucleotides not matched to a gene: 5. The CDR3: CASSLTGADIQYF. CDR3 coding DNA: TGTGCCAGCAGCCTGACAGGGGCGGACATTCAGTACTTC.